This TCR beta chain was identified in a study of brain T cells in children with intractable seizures. As to this clone: Its antigen is as yet unknown.

The time point was: blood from clinic visit 5 months post-surgery; TSC patient then seizure free. Only cases whose brain tissue showed the highest T cell transcript signatures were sequenced. Pre-surgery treatment included at least one anti-epileptic drug. Measured with immunoSEQ multiplex PCR; TCRdb has only the in-frame clones, and not every one. The table records about 350,000 clones, nearly 95% of them present only once. Per germline, CDR1 SGHDT and CDR2 YYEEEE. Trimming stripped 7 bases from V and 1 base from J, with 9 bases between. This CDR3 has 13 amino acids. Study results and limitations: Only CDR3 sequence similarity suggested viral specificity, without known HCMV serostatus.

The sequence was obtained from a boy in the first two years of life with tuberous sclerosis and intractable seizures. The V call is TRBV5-6, the J call TRBJ2-1; TRBD2 is a possible D gene (6 bases). Source: peripheral blood, taken approximately 5 months after surgery. CDR3 nucleotides: TGTGCCAGCTGGGGGGTGTCCTACAATGAGCAGTTCTTC. Translating gives CASWGVSYNEQFF.